The clone carrying this TCR beta chain was detected only a few times. Its antigen remains unidentified. The primer mix had 60 Vbeta and 13 Jbeta primers. Profiled with immunoSEQ multiplex PCR; TCRdb holds only in-frame clones, not every one. The table lists 150,000 to 200,000 clones, 84% of them singletons. These data belong to a study of cytomegalovirus exposure and HLA in healthy donors. Background on the study: Researchers previously reported finding fewer than 140 million unique TCR beta sequences from approximately 190 million T cells.

Study-level results: V- and J-gene trimming of TCR beta was linked (in a later analysis) to a missense DCLRE1C variant. A later analysis reportedly found fewer N-insertions in an Asian-associated ancestry cluster than the roughly 680-donor mean.

The CDR3 spans 11 residues. V lost 7 bases and J lost 9, with 11 bases in between. From germline, CDR1 is MNHEY and CDR2 SVGAGI. The V and J genes are TRBV6-5 and TRBJ2-3, with a possible D match to TRBD1 (6 bases). The receptor was isolated from a girl between 10 and 17 years old in good health and CMV-seropositive. The sample was PBMCs. CDR3: CASKRDKTQYF. The CDR3 DNA is TGTGCCAGCAAACGGGACAAAACGCAGTATTTT.